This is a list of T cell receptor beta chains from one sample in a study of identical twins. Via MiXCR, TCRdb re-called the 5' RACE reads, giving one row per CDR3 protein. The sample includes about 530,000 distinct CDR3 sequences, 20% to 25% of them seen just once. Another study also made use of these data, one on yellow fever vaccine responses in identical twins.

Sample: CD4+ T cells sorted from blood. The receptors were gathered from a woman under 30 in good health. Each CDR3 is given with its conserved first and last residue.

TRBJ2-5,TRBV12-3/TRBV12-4,CASRRAGGQETQYF
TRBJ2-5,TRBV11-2,CASSLEGVRETQYF
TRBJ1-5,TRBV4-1,CASSQRVGNQPQHF
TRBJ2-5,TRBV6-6,CASSLDRLETQYF
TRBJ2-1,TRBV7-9,CASSPGQGGNEQFF
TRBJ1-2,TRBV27,CASSQGQQVYGYTF
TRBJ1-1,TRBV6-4,CASSPDRVTTEAFF
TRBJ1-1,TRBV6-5,CASSYSGRITEAFF
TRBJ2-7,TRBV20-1,CCNSRQPAGGPWEQYF
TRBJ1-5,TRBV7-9,CASSPTGTGDQPQHF
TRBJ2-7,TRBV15,CATSRGLSLEFSYEQYF
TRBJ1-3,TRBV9,CASSSDSRGNTIYF
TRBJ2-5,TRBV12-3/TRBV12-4,CASGGGETQYF
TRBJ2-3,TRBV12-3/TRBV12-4,CASSSLTSGGLTSTDTQYF
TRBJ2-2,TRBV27,CASTTTASVVVGELFF
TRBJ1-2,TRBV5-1,CASSPDNNYGYTF
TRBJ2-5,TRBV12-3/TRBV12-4,CASSLLGPETQYF
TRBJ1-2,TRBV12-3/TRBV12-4,CASSLPGRGSWNYGYTF
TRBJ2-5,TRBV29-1,CSVDRGGRETQYF
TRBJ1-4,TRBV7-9,CASSLGTQTREKLFF
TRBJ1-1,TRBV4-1,CASSQDIQGTEAFF
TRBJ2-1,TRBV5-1,CASRGGSGPYNEQFF
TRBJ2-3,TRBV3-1,CASSQDRTRRTDTDTQYF
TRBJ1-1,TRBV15,CATSRGVGNTEAFF
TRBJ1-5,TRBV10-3,CAISTADNQPQHF
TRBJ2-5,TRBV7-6,CASRFAGETQYF
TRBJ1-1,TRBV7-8,CASSLVGTGGMNTEAFF
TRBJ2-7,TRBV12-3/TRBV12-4,CASSDPDRGISYEQYF
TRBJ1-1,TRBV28,CASSRRGAVTEAFF
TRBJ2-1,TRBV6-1,CASSGSQGARNSYNEQFF
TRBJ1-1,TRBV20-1,CSASFGNTEAFF
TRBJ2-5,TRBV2,CASSEAWVAGVGVQETQYF
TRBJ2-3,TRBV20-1,CCARDGTSGYSTDTQYF
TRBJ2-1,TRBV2,CASSGDSEQFF
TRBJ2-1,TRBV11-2,CASSSRVGQQVSYNEQFF
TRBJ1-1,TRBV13,CASSYPGGDFGSSRNTEAFF
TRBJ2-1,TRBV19,CASTWTSGGAYNEQFF
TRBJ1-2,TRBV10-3,CAISDLVQDYGYTF
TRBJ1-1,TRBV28,CASTKRDRGLFTEAFF
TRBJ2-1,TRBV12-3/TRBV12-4,CASSSWTGNNEQFF
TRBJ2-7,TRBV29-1,CSVEEGQAGYEQYF
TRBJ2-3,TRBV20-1,CSAGLAGLQDTQYF
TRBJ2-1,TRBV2,CASDRDYTDNEQFF
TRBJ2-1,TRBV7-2,CASSLVASGKNEQFF
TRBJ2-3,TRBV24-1,CATSGWVYPGGNTDTQYF
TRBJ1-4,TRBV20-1,CSARRRRTGGSEKLFF
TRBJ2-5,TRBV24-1,CATSDSPTRTAQPSQETQYF
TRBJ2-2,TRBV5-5,CASTLGQLHTGELFF
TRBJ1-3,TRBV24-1,CATSDGGANGNTIYF
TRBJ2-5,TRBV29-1,CSVWAGGQETQYF
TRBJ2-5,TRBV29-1,CSEKLAGETQYF
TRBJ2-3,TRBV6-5,CASSYSVSGADTQYF
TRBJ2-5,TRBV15,CATSRASGMRQGHQETQYF
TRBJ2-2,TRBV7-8,CATSHARTGELFF
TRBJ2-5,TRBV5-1,CASSLGGQTYQETQYF
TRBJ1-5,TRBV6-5,CASSYQQGFQPQHF
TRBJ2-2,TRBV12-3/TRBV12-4,CASSLSRGPSTGELFF